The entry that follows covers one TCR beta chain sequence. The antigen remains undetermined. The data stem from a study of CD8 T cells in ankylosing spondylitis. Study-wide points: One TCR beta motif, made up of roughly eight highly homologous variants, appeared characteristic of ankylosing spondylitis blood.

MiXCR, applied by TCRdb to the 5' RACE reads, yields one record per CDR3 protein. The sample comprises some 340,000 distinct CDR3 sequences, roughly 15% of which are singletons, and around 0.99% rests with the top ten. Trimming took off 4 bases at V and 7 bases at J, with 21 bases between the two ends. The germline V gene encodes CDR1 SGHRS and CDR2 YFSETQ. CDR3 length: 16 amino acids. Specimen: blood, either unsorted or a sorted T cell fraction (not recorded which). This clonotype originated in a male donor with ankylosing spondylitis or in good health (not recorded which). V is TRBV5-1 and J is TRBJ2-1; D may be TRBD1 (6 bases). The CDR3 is CASSHDPKGTLNEQFF. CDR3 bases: TGCGCCAGCAGCCACGACCCAAAAGGGACATTGAATGAGCAGTTCTTC.